The 8 T cell receptor beta chains in this list originate from one sample, sequenced in a study of technical replicates of blood from a few donors. The repertoire was sequenced with immunoSEQ multiplex PCR; TCRdb's copy has only in-frame clones and lacks some. Of tens of thousands of clones in the sample, roughly nine tenths were seen once. The sample consisted of PBMCs. Receptors originate from a human donor in good health. Some clones in this sample may be carry-over from other donors' samples.

J is TRBJ1-2 and V is TRBV7-2, with a tentative D call TRBD1 (6 bases). Trimming removed 3 bases from V and 2 bases from J, with 7 bases in between. Per germline, CDR1 SGHTA and CDR2 FQGNSA. CDR3 length: 13 residues. The CDR3 coding sequence is TGTGCCAGCAGCTTGGGGGCCAACTATGGCTACACCTTC. Amino acids: CASSLGANYGYTF.

The chain is built from TRBV5-1 and TRBJ2-3; 12 bases fit TRBD2. CDR3 length: 16 amino acids. Germline CDR1 SGHRS, CDR2 YFSETQ. V dropped 0 bases and J dropped 6; count of bases not matched to a gene: 5. DNA of the CDR3: TGCGCCAGCAGCTTGGCTAGCGGGGGGGCCATGGATACGCAGTATTTT. Amino acid sequence: CASSLASGGAMDTQYF.

The chain recombines TRBV14 with TRBJ1-2; D gene unclear. The CDR3 runs to 17 residues. V was cut by 2 bases and J by 4 bases, with 20 bases left in between. CDR1 and CDR2 (germline): SGHDN, FVKESK. This chain's CDR3 is CASSQIFSDFSTYGYTF. In DNA form, the CDR3 reads TGTGCCAGCAGCCAAATTTTTAGCGACTTTTCCACCTATGGCTACACCTTC.

The chain links TRBV4-1 to TRBJ1-1, with a tentative D call TRBD1 (6 bases). V was shortened by 5 bases and J by 5 bases, with 18 bases between the two germline ends. Germline V gene lookup returns CDR1 MGHRA and CDR2 YSYEKL. CDR3 length: 15 amino acids. The CDR3 DNA reads TGCGCCAGCAGCTCGTACAGGGACCTAGGAACTGAAGCTTTCTTT. It codes for CASSSYRDLGTEAFF.

V gene TRBV27 combines with J gene TRBJ2-6; D is undetermined. This CDR3 is built from 17 residues. Germline V gene lookup returns CDR1 MNHEY and CDR2 SMNVEV (reference sequence). V lost 0 bases and J 4 bases, leaving 13 bases between the germline ends. The CDR3 DNA reads as TGTGCCAGCAGTTTATCGGGCCAGACCCGGGGGGCCAACGTCCTGACTTTC. This encodes CASSLSGQTRGANVLTF.

The chain employs TRBV4-1 and TRBJ1-1, with D perhaps TRBD1 (5 bases). In germline, CDR1 is MGHRA, CDR2 YSYEKL. V lost 1 base to trimming and J lost 5 bases, with 11 bases between them. The CDR3 sequence is 14 residues long. In nucleotides, the CDR3 is TGCGCCAGCAGCCAAGCCGACAGATGGACTGAAGCTTTCTTT. The encoded protein is CASSQADRWTEAFF.

The chain links TRBV13 to TRBJ2-7; a possible D gene is TRBD1 (5 bases). The CDR3 is made up of 16 amino acids. The V gene's germline CDR1 is PRHDT and CDR2 FYEKMQ (reference sequence). V shed 0 bases and J shed 1 base, with 13 bases lying between them. CDR3: CASSLGPGLGSYEQYF. Here the CDR3 DNA reads TGTGCCAGCAGCTTAGGTCCAGGGCTTGGGTCCTACGAGCAGTACTTC. The complete variable domain, with remaining parts taken from reference TRBV13 and TRBJ2-7, reads AAGVIQSPRHLIKEKRETATLKCYPIPRHDTVYWYQQGPGQDPQFLISFYEKMQSDKGSIPDRFSAQQFSDYHSELNMSSLELGDSALYFCASSLGPGLGSYEQYFGPGTRLTVT.

The genes are TRBV7-2 and TRBJ2-5, with 14 bases fitting TRBD2. The V and J ends lost 8 bases and 4 bases, in that order; junction bases with no gene match: 3. This CDR3 region has 14 residues. Germline values: CDR1 SGHTA, CDR2 FQGNSA. The CDR3 DNA sequence: TGTGCCAGCCGACTAGCGGGGGGGCCAGAGACCCAGTACTTC. Amino acids: CASRLAGGPETQYF.